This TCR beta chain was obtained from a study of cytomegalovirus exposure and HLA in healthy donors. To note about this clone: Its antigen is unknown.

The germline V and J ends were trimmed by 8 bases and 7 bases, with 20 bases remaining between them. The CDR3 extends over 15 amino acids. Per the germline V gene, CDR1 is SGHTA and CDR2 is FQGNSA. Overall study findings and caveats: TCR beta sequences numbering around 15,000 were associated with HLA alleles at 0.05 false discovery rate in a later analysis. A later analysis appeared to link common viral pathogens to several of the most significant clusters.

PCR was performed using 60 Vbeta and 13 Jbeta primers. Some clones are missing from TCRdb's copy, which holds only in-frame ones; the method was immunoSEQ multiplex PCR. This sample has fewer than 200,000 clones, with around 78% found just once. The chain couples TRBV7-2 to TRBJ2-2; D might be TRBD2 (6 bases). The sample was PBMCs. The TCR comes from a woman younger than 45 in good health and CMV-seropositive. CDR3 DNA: TGTGCCAGCGGTACGGGACTGGGTCGTGGCGGGGAGCTGTTTTTT. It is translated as CASGTGLGRGGELFF.